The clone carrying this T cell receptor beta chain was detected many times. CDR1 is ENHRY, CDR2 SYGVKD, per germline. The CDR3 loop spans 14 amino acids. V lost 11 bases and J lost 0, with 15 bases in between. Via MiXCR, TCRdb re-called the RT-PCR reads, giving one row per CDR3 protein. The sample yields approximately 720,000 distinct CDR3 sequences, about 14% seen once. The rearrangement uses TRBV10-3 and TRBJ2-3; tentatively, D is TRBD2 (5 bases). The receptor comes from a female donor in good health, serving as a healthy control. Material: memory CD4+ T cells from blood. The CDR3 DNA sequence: TGTGCCGCTCGTTCGGACTGGAGCACAGATACGCAGTATTTT. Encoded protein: CAARSDWSTDTQYF.